One and the same sample provided the 32 T cell receptor beta chains below, sequenced in a study of blood T cell repertoires in COVID-19. The method was immunoSEQ multiplex PCR; TCRdb's version includes in-frame clones alone and lacks a portion of them. The sample includes approximately 200,000 clones, 70% to 90% of them seen just once. The sample comprised peripheral blood. The origin of the receptors is a woman aged 30 to 39 with acute or convalescent COVID-19.

J is TRBJ2-7 and V is TRBV30, with 8 bases aligning to TRBD2. Germline CDR1 is GTSNPN and CDR2 is SVGIG (reference sequence). This CDR3 has 15 residues. V shed 0 bases, J shed 7 bases, and the junction held 11 bases outside the gene matches. The CDR3 sequence: CAWSVSLAAPGEQYF. CDR3 in DNA: TGTGCCTGGAGTGTGTCACTAGCGGCCCCGGGGGAGCAGTACTTC.

This sequence joins TRBV12-5 and TRBJ1-5, with 8 bases matching TRBD1. V trimming: 7 bases; J trimming: 6 bases; junction bases outside the gene matches: 5. Germline V CDR1 and CDR2: LGHNT, FRNRAP. The CDR3 loop spans 13 amino acids. CDR3 loop: CASAQGASQPQHF. CDR3 bases: TGTGCTAGTGCCCAGGGGGCTAGTCAGCCCCAGCATTTT. Full variable domain (outside the CDR3, taken from reference TRBV12-5 and TRBJ1-5): DARVTQTPRHKVTEMGQEVTMRCQPILGHNTVFWYRQTMMQGLELLAYFRNRAPLDDSGMPKDRFSAEMPDATLATLKIQPSEPRDSAVYFCASAQGASQPQHFGDGTRLSIL.

V and J are TRBV5-1 and TRBJ2-7; weak D call: TRBD1 (6 bases). This CDR3 comprises 13 residues. Germline CDR1 SGHRS, CDR2 YFSETQ. Trimming shortened V by 4 bases and J by 7 bases, and 15 bases separated the two germline ends. CDR3 region: CASSDYRVGEQYF. The CDR3 DNA reads TGCGCCAGCAGCGACTACAGGGTCGGGGAGCAGTACTTC.

The chain employs TRBV30 and TRBJ1-2; no definite D call. V gave up 3 bases and J gave up 7 bases, with 9 bases separating them. Germline CDR1 is GTSNPN and CDR2 is SVGIG (reference sequence). CDR3 length: 11 amino acids. Written as DNA, the CDR3 is TGTGCCTGGAGATGGCTTCGTGGCTACACCTTC. It encodes CAWRWLRGYTF. Variable domain in full (rest from reference TRBV30 and TRBJ1-2): SQTIHQWPATLVQPVGSPLSLECTVEGTSNPNLYWYRQAAGRGLQLLFYSVGIGQISSEVPQNLSASRPQDRQFILSSKKLLLSDSGFYLCAWRWLRGYTFGSGTRLTVV.

This clone was observed a few times. This chain links TRBV30 with TRBJ1-4; D might be TRBD1 (6 bases). V lost 0 bases, J lost 6 bases, and 11 bases lay in between. Germline V CDR1 and CDR2: GTSNPN, SVGIG (reference sequence). The CDR3 runs to 14 residues. Here the CDR3 DNA reads TGTGCCTGGAGTGTAGGGGGGGCGGATGAAAAACTGTTTTTT. It encodes CAWSVGGADEKLFF.

The V and J genes are TRBV13 and TRBJ1-1; D unresolved. Germline V gene sequence: CDR1 PRHDT, CDR2 FYEKMQ (reference sequence). The V and J ends lost 1 base and 6 bases respectively, with 9 bases between them. This CDR3 is built from 13 residues. This chain's CDR3 is CASSLVRRAEAFF. The CDR3 nucleotides read TGTGCCAGCAGCTTAGTGCGGAGGGCTGAAGCTTTCTTT.

The CDR3 coding sequence is TGTGCCACCACTAGTCGTCACTCTGGAAACACCATATATTTT. Translated: CATTSRHSGNTIYF. The rearrangement links TRBV2 to TRBJ1-3; D is ambiguous. The length of the CDR3 is 14 residues. Trimming cost V 10 bases and J 0 bases, with 13 bases left between them. Germline V gives CDR1 SNHLY, CDR2 FYNNEI.

V usage is TRBV18 and J usage is TRBJ1-3; weak D call: TRBD1 (5 bases). Germline loops: CDR1 KGHSH, CDR2 LQKENI. The CDR3 spans 16 residues. Trimming removed 2 bases from V and 4 bases from J, with 15 bases in between. The CDR3 bases are TGTGCCAGCTCACCATACTCGGGGGTAGGCGGAAACACCATATATTTT. This translates into CASSPYSGVGGNTIYF.

V usage is TRBV7-8 and J usage is TRBJ1-3, with D unclear. V lost 5 bases, J lost 2 bases, and 7 bases lay in between. This CDR3 spans 13 amino acids. Germline lookup yields CDR1 SGHVS and CDR2 FQNEAQ. The CDR3 protein is CASSPRTGNTIYF. CDR3 nucleotide sequence: TGTGCCAGCAGCCCGAGAACTGGAAACACCATATATTTT.

V usage is TRBV18 and J usage is TRBJ1-4, with 7 bases aligning to TRBD1. V was pared by 4 bases and J by 8 bases, with 4 bases of the junction left unmatched. The CDR3 contains 13 residues. Germline CDR1 and CDR2: KGHSH and LQKENI. CDR3 amino acids: CASSRDSHEKLFF. The CDR3 nucleotides are TGTGCCAGCTCACGGGACAGTCACGAAAAACTGTTTTTT. Based on the CDR3 plus reference TRBV18 and TRBJ1-4, the full variable domain is NAGVMQNPRHLVRRRGQEARLRCSPMKGHSHVYWYRQLPEEGLKFMVYLQKENIIDESGMPKERFSAEFPKEGPSILRIQQVVRGDSAAYFCASSRDSHEKLFFGSGTQLSVL.

This clone came up a few times. The chain is built from TRBV5-1 and TRBJ2-1; possibly TRBD2 for D (6 bases). The CDR3 consists of 15 residues. Germline CDR1 is SGHRS and CDR2 is YFSETQ. V was shortened by 3 bases and J by 6 bases, with 16 bases between the two germline ends. CDR3 region: CASSSRGGWGNEQFF. In DNA form, the CDR3 reads TGCGCCAGCAGCTCCCGAGGAGGGTGGGGCAATGAGCAGTTCTTC.

The chain employs TRBV4-1 and TRBJ2-7, with D possibly matching TRBD1 (6 bases). Germline V CDR1 and CDR2: MGHRA, YSYEKL. The CDR3 is made up of 15 amino acids. The V gene lost 0 bases and the J gene lost 5 bases, with 14 bases spanning the gap. In DNA form, the CDR3 reads TGCGCCAGCAGCCAAGAAGGGGGTCGCCCCGACGAGCAGTACTTC. Its translation is CASSQEGGRPDEQYF.

The chain is built from TRBV6-1 and TRBJ2-7; no reliable D call. V lost 3 bases to trimming and J lost 0 bases, with 3 bases between them. Per the germline V gene, CDR1 is MNHNS and CDR2 is SASEGT. The CDR3 spans 12 residues. The CDR3 reads CASSDHSYEQYF. CDR3 in DNA: TGTGCCAGCAGTGACCACTCCTACGAGCAGTACTTC.

The CDR3 bases are TGTGCCAGCAGTTACTCTGCGGGCGCAGCGGGGGAGACCCAGTACTTC. It specifies CASSYSAGAAGETQYF. J is TRBJ2-5 and V is TRBV6-5, with 7 bases fitting TRBD2. The CDR3 runs 16 residues. Germline lookup yields CDR1 MNHEY and CDR2 SVGAGI. V lost 0 bases to trimming and J lost 5 bases; unmatched junction nucleotides: 9.

The chain uses TRBV6-5 and TRBJ2-7; D not certain. Germline V gene lookup returns CDR1 MNHEY and CDR2 SVGAGI. CDR3 size: 12 residues. V was cut by 3 bases and J by 7 bases, with 10 bases left in between. This CDR3 reads CASSYDSREQYF. The DNA of the CDR3 is TGTGCCAGCAGTTATGACTCGCGGGAGCAGTACTTC.

The chain carries TRBV5-1 and TRBJ2-3; perhaps TRBD2 as D (6 bases). The CDR3 is 15 residues long. The V end lost 0 bases, the J end lost 1 base, and 9 bases lay between the germline ends. Germline V gene sequence: CDR1 SGHRS, CDR2 YFSETQ. CDR3 in amino acids: CASSLAPGGTDTQYF. The CDR3 DNA follows: TGCGCCAGCAGCTTGGCCCCGGGAGGCACAGATACGCAGTATTTT.

The chain links TRBV7-9 to TRBJ2-2, with 11 bases identical to TRBD2. The CDR3 sequence is 16 residues long. The germline V gene encodes CDR1 SEHNR and CDR2 FQNEAQ (reference sequence). The trim removed 3 bases at V and 4 bases at J, leaving 4 bases unmatched. This CDR3 reads CASSFGTSGSTGELFF. CDR3 nucleotides: TGTGCCAGCAGCTTCGGGACTAGCGGTTCCACCGGGGAGCTGTTTTTT.

The chain has TRBV5-1 and TRBJ2-6, with 8 bases lining up with TRBD2. The CDR3 totals 17 residues. The J segment lost 3 bases and the V segment lost 4 bases, leaving 9 bases of the junction unmatched. Germline V gene data show CDR1 as SGHRS and CDR2 as YFSETQ. The CDR3 loop reads CASSTGAGAVGANVLTF. CDR3 bases: TGCGCCAGCAGCACCGGAGCGGGGGCGGTTGGGGCCAACGTCCTGACTTTC.

This clone has just a few counts. V and J are TRBV14 and TRBJ1-6, with D possibly being TRBD1 (5 bases). CDR1 SGHDN and CDR2 FVKESK come from the germline V gene. V was shortened by 4 bases and J by 8 bases, with 21 bases between the two germline ends. This CDR3 comprises 17 residues. CDR3 bases: TGTGCCAGCAGCCGAGGGCCCGTGGGGAGGGGAGATTCACCCCTCCACTTT. Translated: CASSRGPVGRGDSPLHF.

V and J are TRBV6-4 and TRBJ2-7; maybe TRBD1 (5 bases). CDR1 MRHNA and CDR2 SNTAGT come from the germline V gene. V dropped 6 bases and J dropped 3 bases, with 15 bases sitting between them. The CDR3 extends over 14 amino acids. This CDR3 is CASRSSDRVYEQYF. CDR3 bases: TGTGCCAGCAGGAGCTCCGACAGAGTCTACGAGCAGTACTTC.

The CDR3 DNA reads as TGTGCCACCAGTGATTCTTCCGGGGGGATCTACGAGCAGTACTTC. It is translated as CATSDSSGGIYEQYF. The rearrangement links TRBV24-1 to TRBJ2-7; the match to TRBD2 covers 7 bases. Trimming at V came to 2 bases and at J to 3 bases, leaving 6 bases not matched to a gene. Germline V gene sequence: CDR1 KGHDR, CDR2 SFDVKD. This CDR3 contains 15 residues.

The table lists this clone with a few counts. Other nucleotide sequences from this sample produce the same CDR3. This CDR3 reads CASSAGNQPQHF. The DNA for the CDR3 is TGTGCCAGCAGTGCGGGGAATCAGCCCCAGCATTTT. The V call is TRBV2, the J call TRBJ1-5; D not resolved. Germline CDR1 SNHLY, CDR2 FYNNEI. V lost 4 bases to trimming and J lost 4 bases, with 5 bases between them. The CDR3 contains 12 residues.

The J gene is TRBJ1-5, the V gene TRBV28; D gene ambiguous. Germline CDR1 reads MDHEN; CDR2 reads SYDVKM. The CDR3 contains 12 residues. V was trimmed by 3 bases and J by 6 bases, leaving 6 bases between them. The CDR3 sequence is CASSLAVQPQHF. In nucleotides, the CDR3 is TGTGCCAGCAGTTTGGCGGTTCAGCCCCAGCATTTT.

This chain connects TRBV5-6 to TRBJ2-2, with D perhaps matching TRBD1 (6 bases). V lost 2 bases and J lost 2, with 13 bases in between. Germline V lookup: CDR1 SGHDT, CDR2 YYEEEE. The CDR3 sequence is 16 residues long. CDR3 coding DNA: TGTGCCAGCAGCTTATCCCCAGGGGTTAACACCGGGGAGCTGTTTTTT. It is translated as CASSLSPGVNTGELFF.

The V gene is TRBV6-5, the J gene TRBJ2-7; D may be TRBD1 (6 bases). V was pared by 7 bases and J by 1 base, with 11 bases between. The CDR3 has 13 residues. CDR1 and CDR2 from the germline V gene are MNHEY and SVGAGI. The CDR3 coding sequence is TGTGCCAGCAAAGTCGGACAGTCCTACGAGCAGTACTTC. It specifies CASKVGQSYEQYF.

The chain links TRBV30 to TRBJ1-1; maybe TRBD1 (6 bases). V was cut by 7 bases and J by 1 base, with 10 bases left in between. This CDR3 has 12 amino acids. In germline, CDR1 is GTSNPN, CDR2 SVGIG (reference sequence). This chain's CDR3 is CALGQSNTEAFF. CDR3 in DNA: TGTGCCTTAGGACAGTCGAACACTGAAGCTTTCTTT.

In its sample, this clone was seen once. The chain couples TRBV18 to TRBJ2-3, with 11 bases fitting TRBD2. J gave up 8 bases and V 0 bases, and 7 bases lay outside the gene matches. The CDR3 contains 16 residues. CDR1 and CDR2 (germline): KGHSH, LQKENI. The CDR3 DNA is TGTGCCAGCTCACCACCGCAGACTAGCGGGGTCGGTACGCAGTATTTT. This gives the protein CASSPPQTSGVGTQYF.

J is TRBJ1-2 and V is TRBV9; D not certain. V was shortened by 2 bases and J by 6 bases, with 11 bases between the two germline ends. Germline V CDR1 and CDR2: SGDLS, YYNGEE. The CDR3 has 13 amino acids. The CDR3 DNA reads TGTGCCAGCAGCGTTAGCCAGATAGATGGCTACACCTTC. It translates to CASSVSQIDGYTF.

The chain combines TRBV20-1 with TRBJ2-3; D is uncertain. This CDR3 is built from 12 residues. Germline values: CDR1 DFQATT, CDR2 SNEGSKA (reference sequence). Trimming removed 3 bases at V and 2 bases at J, with 6 bases between. The DNA for the CDR3 is TGCAGTGCTAGTCAGAACACAGATACGCAGTATTTT. Translating it yields CSASQNTDTQYF.

The rearrangement uses TRBV19 and TRBJ2-1, with D uncertain. V was cut by 4 bases and J by 9 bases, with 7 bases left in between. This CDR3 has 11 amino acids. Germline loops: CDR1 LNHDA, CDR2 SQIVND (reference sequence). CDR3 region: CASSRVGEQFF. CDR3 DNA: TGTGCCAGTAGTAGAGTCGGTGAGCAGTTCTTC.

The rearrangement joins TRBV18 to TRBJ1-2, with D possibly being TRBD1 (6 bases). Between the trimmed V and J ends, which lost 3 bases and 1 base, there was a span of 12 bases. Germline loops: CDR1 KGHSH, CDR2 LQKENI. The CDR3 totals 15 residues. The CDR3 DNA follows: TGTGCCAGCTCACCGCCGGGGGGCTATAACTATGGCTACACCTTC. Its protein is CASSPPGGYNYGYTF.

V gene TRBV6-6 combines with J gene TRBJ2-7; 9 nucleotides match TRBD2. V shed 6 bases, J shed 3 bases, and the junction held 6 bases outside the gene matches. CDR3 size: 14 residues. The germline V gene encodes CDR1 MNHNY and CDR2 SVGAGI (reference sequence). The CDR3 nucleotides read TGTGCCAGCAGCCGACTAGCGGCAGTCTACGAGCAGTACTTC. Its protein product is CASSRLAAVYEQYF.